The entry below describes one T cell receptor (beta chain). Its antigen is as yet unknown. CDR1 is SGHTA and CDR2 is FQGNSA in the germline V gene. The ends were cut back, 6 bases at V and 0 bases at J, with 13 bases in the middle. The CDR3 sequence is 15 residues long. The sample comes from a study of blood T cells in healthy people across ages. Study observations and caveats: TCR beta diversity tracked closely with naive T cell percentage. Per million T cells, TCR beta diversity dropped about linearly as age rose.

Using a J-beta primer mix together with a sample-barcoded 5' primer, a second PCR was run for 7 to 11 cycles. Each CDR3 protein is one row after TCRdb ran MiXCR on the 5' RACE reads. The table includes 750,000 to 950,000 distinct CDR3 sequences, about 29% detected once. Separately, the same data were catalogued under a study of T cells of mothers and their children.

The genes are TRBV7-2 and TRBJ2-3; perhaps TRBD2 as D (6 bases). The material sequenced was blood. This clonotype originated in a woman aged 35 to 49 in good health. CDR3 amino acids: CASRDGGRSTDTQYF. Written as DNA, the CDR3 is TGTGCCAGCAGGGACGGGGGAAGGAGCACAGATACGCAGTATTTT.